This T cell receptor beta chain is drawn from a study of CD8 T cells in Susac syndrome. Through negative isolation, CD4+ and CD8+ T cells were obtained, while TEMRA cells were enriched using FACS. Trimming pared 3 bases from V and 3 bases from J, leaving 12 bases between. The germline gives CDR1 KGHSH, CDR2 LQKENI. CDR3 length: 14 residues. The authors reverse transcribed about 0.5 to 1 ug RNA with random hexamers. TCRdb re-derived calls from the immunoSEQ multiplex PCR reads in MiXCR, one entry per CDR3 protein. Counted here are around 170,000 distinct CDR3 sequences, 85% to 95% occurring once; the ten biggest clones make up 0.12%.

The origin of this receptor is a human donor with Susac syndrome. The V call is TRBV18, the J call TRBJ2-7; tentatively, D is TRBD2 (5 bases). Sequenced input: CD4+ T cells from PBMCs. The CDR3: CASSPGLMFYEQYF. As DNA, the CDR3 is TGTGCCAGCTCACCTGGACTGATGTTCTACGAGCAGTACTTC.